The rows below give T cell receptor beta chains drawn from one sample of a study of cytomegalovirus exposure and HLA in healthy donors. The assay was immunoSEQ multiplex PCR, and TCRdb's table has in-frame clones only and misses some. The sample records 150,000 to 200,000 clones, 60% to 80% being singletons. What was sequenced was PBMCs. The origin of the receptors is a young man in good health and CMV-seropositive. Each CDR3 is given with its conserved first and last residue. Fields, in order: J gene, D gene, clone size, V gene, CDR3 DNA, CDR3 protein. D genes are given only for firm matches. Rows may omit the clone size; those that give it use once, few, many or a size class.

j_gene: TRBJ1-2
d_gene: -
abundance: -
v_gene: TRBV6-6
CDR3nt: TGTGCCAGCAGCTCACTTGGCTATGGCTACACCTTC
CDR3aa: CASSSLGYGYTF

j_gene: TRBJ2-5
d_gene: TRBD2
abundance: -
v_gene: TRBV7-2
CDR3nt: TGTGCCAGCAGCCCTAAGCGGGGGCACCAAGAGACCCAGTACTTC
CDR3aa: CASSPKRGHQETQYF

j_gene: TRBJ1-1
d_gene: TRBD1
abundance: -
v_gene: TRBV5-1
CDR3nt: TGCGCCAGCGGGGACAGGGTGAACACTGAAGCTTTCTTT
CDR3aa: CASGDRVNTEAFF

j_gene: TRBJ1-2
d_gene: -
abundance: -
v_gene: TRBV27
CDR3nt: TGTGCCAGCAGCCGTGGGCTCGGGAGTAACTATGGCTACACCTTC
CDR3aa: CASSRGLGSNYGYTF

j_gene: TRBJ2-4
d_gene: TRBD2
abundance: -
v_gene: TRBV6-1
CDR3nt: TGTGCCAGCAGTGAAGAGGGAGCGGGACCAAACATTCAGTACTTC
CDR3aa: CASSEEGAGPNIQYF

j_gene: TRBJ2-2
d_gene: TRBD2
abundance: -
v_gene: TRBV5-4
CDR3nt: TGTGCCAGCAGCTTGGCCTCGGTATTAGCGGGAGATTTTGGCGGGGAGCTGTTTTTT
CDR3aa: CASSLASVLAGDFGGELFF

j_gene: TRBJ1-2
d_gene: -
abundance: -
v_gene: TRBV6-5
CDR3nt: TGTGCCAGCAGTTACTCGACTATGATTGGCTACACCTTC
CDR3aa: CASSYSTMIGYTF

j_gene: TRBJ2-1
d_gene: -
abundance: few
v_gene: TRBV11-3
CDR3nt: TGTGCCAGCACCTACGATCTACTTCTGGACAATGAGCAGTTCTTC
CDR3aa: CASTYDLLLDNEQFF

j_gene: TRBJ1-1
d_gene: TRBD1
abundance: once
v_gene: TRBV4-1
CDR3nt: TGCGCCAGCAGCCAATGGGCGACAGGGAATTTGAAATTACGCACTGAAGCTTTCTTT
CDR3aa: CASSQWATGNLKLRTEAFF

j_gene: TRBJ1-1
d_gene: -
abundance: few
v_gene: TRBV2
CDR3nt: TGTGCCAGCTCTACCGAGGGGGGGAAGAACACTGAAGCTTTCTTT
CDR3aa: CASSTEGGKNTEAFF

j_gene: TRBJ2-1
d_gene: -
abundance: -
v_gene: TRBV11-3
CDR3nt: TGTGCCAGCAAACGTCCCGATAGCAGAGTTAGTGAGCAGTTCTTC
CDR3aa: CASKRPDSRVSEQFF

j_gene: TRBJ2-5
d_gene: TRBD1
abundance: -
v_gene: TRBV13
CDR3nt: TGTGCCAGCAGCTTAGGCCTGCCTTCCAAACTCACAGGGGGCGCGTTCCAAGAGACCCAGTACTTC
CDR3aa: CASSLGLPSKLTGGAFQETQYF

j_gene: TRBJ2-1
d_gene: TRBD1
abundance: medium-sized
v_gene: TRBV10-3
CDR3nt: TGTGCCATCAGTGGTACGGCAGGGGGTTATTCTGAGCAGTTCTTC
CDR3aa: CAISGTAGGYSEQFF

j_gene: TRBJ2-3
d_gene: TRBD2
abundance: -
v_gene: TRBV6-6
CDR3nt: TGTGCCAGCAGGGCGGGAGGCACAGATACGCAGTATTTT
CDR3aa: CASRAGGTDTQYF

j_gene: TRBJ1-2
d_gene: TRBD1
abundance: -
v_gene: TRBV28
CDR3nt: TGTGCCAGCAGCCAGGGGGCTGATGGCTACACCTTC
CDR3aa: CASSQGADGYTF

j_gene: TRBJ1-1
d_gene: -
abundance: -
v_gene: TRBV5-1
CDR3nt: TGCGCCAGCAGCAGCGAGGGTAAATATATAAACACTGAAGCTTTCTTT
CDR3aa: CASSSEGKYINTEAFF

j_gene: TRBJ2-5
d_gene: TRBD2
abundance: -
v_gene: TRBV10-3
CDR3nt: TGTGCCATCAGGGGAGGTAGCGGGGCCCAAGAGACCCAGTACTTC
CDR3aa: CAIRGGSGAQETQYF

j_gene: TRBJ1-1
d_gene: TRBD1
abundance: few
v_gene: TRBV7-2
CDR3nt: TGTGCCAGCAGCTCGAAACAGGGGGCTGAAGCTTTCTTT
CDR3aa: CASSSKQGAEAFF

j_gene: TRBJ1-2
d_gene: TRBD1
abundance: -
v_gene: TRBV6-5
CDR3nt: TGTGCCAGCAGTTACTCGGGACAGAAGGGTGGCTACACCTTC
CDR3aa: CASSYSGQKGGYTF

j_gene: TRBJ1-2
d_gene: -
abundance: -
v_gene: TRBV10-2
CDR3nt: TGCGCCAGCAGTAACCTAGGGACATCTGGAGGCTACACCTTC
CDR3aa: CASSNLGTSGGYTF

j_gene: TRBJ1-1
d_gene: -
abundance: -
v_gene: TRBV7-7
CDR3nt: TGTGCTAGCAGCTTGACGGGTTACACTGAAGCTTTCTTT
CDR3aa: CASSLTGYTEAFF

j_gene: TRBJ2-1
d_gene: -
abundance: -
v_gene: TRBV7-2
CDR3nt: TGTGCCAGCAGCTTAGGCCCGGGAGTAGCCTACAATGAGCAGTTCTTC
CDR3aa: CASSLGPGVAYNEQFF

j_gene: TRBJ1-3
d_gene: -
abundance: few
v_gene: TRBV7-2
CDR3nt: TGTGCCAGCAGCTTCAGGGGTCGATCTCCCGATTGGGGAAACACCATATATTTT
CDR3aa: CASSFRGRSPDWGNTIYF